Included here is one TCR beta chain sequence, with context. In its sample, this clonotype was seen many times. Its recognized antigen is unknown. Base qualities were left out, and no much larger clone turns up one base away. CDR1 and CDR2 were assigned from the germline V gene as SGHTA and FQGTGA. Deletion took 1 base off V and 4 bases off J, with a span of 7 bases between the germline ends. The CDR3, from cysteine to phenylalanine, totals 14 residues. Just the 42-base CDR3 DNA is kept, in frame starting at base 1. The record originates from a study of T cells in Graves' hyperthyroidism and ophthalmopathy (dated by TCRdb to about 2019). As for the study more broadly: Peripheral blood was sampled at the time of initial diagnosis, prior to any treatment. According to the paper, TCR Vbeta CDR3 sequencing was carried out on approximately 140 peripheral blood samples, which came from 40 to 45 ophthalmopathy, around 75 hyperthyroidism and roughly 17 progressor patients. For training and testing, the roughly 93 patients in the discovery cohort were randomly divided in a 7:3 ratio. After blood sampling, hyperthyroidism patients were treated with methimazole at a starting dose of 30 mg daily, and ophthalmopathy patients were treated with high-dose intravenous methylprednisolone. Thyroid tissue and blood T-cell repertoires from over 5 Graves' hyperthyroidism patients were also compared in the study. Prospective prediction of ophthalmopathy was tested in an independent validation cohort consisting of under 20 hyperthyroidism patients and more than 15 patients who later progressed to ophthalmopathy. To identify TCR V-J signatures that set the groups apart, the researchers used a discovery cohort of about a hundred patients, made up of 40 to 45 with Graves' ophthalmopathy and 57 with stable Graves' hyperthyroidism.

TCR beta CDR3 regions were amplified from RNA transcripts. The TCR CDR3 was subjected to a first round of RT-PCR using the HTBI primer set and the Qiagen OneStep RT-PCR kit. The libraries were constructed in a second round of multiplex PCR and then size-selected and purified. Sequencing of the libraries was done on an Illumina HiSeq2000 using paired-end 100 bp reads. As for the original processing: SOAPnuke was used to process the raw data, throwing out any read that contained adapters or uncalled bases, had a mean Phred below 15, or lacked an exact constant-primer or identifier match. High-quality paired reads were merged using COPE v1.2.5, and each unique nucleotide sequence was defined as a clonotype. Clonotypes were aligned to IMGT TRBV, TRBD and TRBJ reference segments using MiTCR v1.1. Only V-J combinations with frequency above 0.0001, covering about 99% of repertoires, were analysed. A TCS score was defined as the ratio of F50 (clonal expansion) to E x V (chaos), with BLOSUM62-based TCRdist applied between CDR3 peptides within each V-J. Welch's t-statistics and random forest reduced roughly 540 V-J features to under 15, which were used in a naive Bayes classifier (R e1071). Using fastp at Q25 and MiXCR, TCRdb reprocessed the public reads and kept productive beta chains. A single entry per CDR3 protein holds the most common genes and DNA from its merged rows. These V and J calls are TCRdb output, not the study's own analysis. This sample comprises approximately 720,000 distinct CDR3 sequences, 15% to 20% of them detected only once. About a sixth of the sample comes from the top ten.

Hyperthyroidism patients were aged 18 to 65 years and newly diagnosed, with disease duration of less than 2 months. Exclusion was applied to patients with uncontrolled infections, other autoimmune diseases, pregnancy or lactation. Diagnoses relied on clinical symptoms, serum thyroxine and TRAb, thyroid ultrasound and orbital computed tomography. For progressor patients, blood was drawn at the first diagnosis of hyperthyroidism, before any ophthalmopathy symptoms had appeared. PBMCs were separated from 10 ml of fresh peripheral blood using Ficoll-Paque density gradient centrifugation. Progressor patients were first diagnosed with Graves' hyperthyroidism and then developed ophthalmopathy during follow-up. Total RNA was extracted using Trizol reagent, and RNA quality was assessed on an Agilent 2100 Bioanalyzer. Here is what the overall study found, with its caveats: No statistical method was used to fix the sample size in advance, and group allocation was not hidden from the investigators. Most expanded thyroid clonotypes (frequency above 0.001) were also detected in blood, suggesting blood repertoires may reflect thyroid immune responses. Ophthalmopathy was separated from stable hyperthyroidism by a 13 V-J signature model, with around 88% sensitivity and about 81% specificity obtained in cross-validation and 80%/75% obtained in testing. In validation, progression to ophthalmopathy was predicted by the model with nearly 71% sensitivity and around 76% specificity, a median of about 6.8 months before onset.

This clonotype was obtained from a woman aged 45-60 years with Graves' hyperthyroidism that later progressed to Graves' ophthalmopathy. The sequenced material came from blood. The rearranged segments are TRBV7-3 and TRBJ2-2; the D gene identity is not certain. This receptor has the CDR3 CASSLSPLTGELFF. The DNA sequence reads TGTGCCAGCAGCTTAAGCCCACTCACCGGGGAGCTGTTTTTT.